Listed below are T cell receptor beta chains from one sample, sequenced in a study of CD8+CD57+ T cells in acquired aplastic anemia. TCRdb reprocessed the reads via MiXCR and lists one record per CDR3 protein. The sample lists 250,000 to 350,000 distinct CDR3 sequences; approximately 60% were seen once. Input material: sorted CD4+, CD8+, or CD8+CD57+ T cells (not recorded which) from PBMCs. The source of these receptors is a human donor with aplastic anemia. CDR3s include the opening cysteine and the closing phenylalanine or tryptophan. The D gene is left open where the match is weak. Some rows mark clone size as missing; the rest say once, few, many or name a class of expanded clone.

J gene	D gene	V gene	clone size	CDR3 DNA	CDR3 protein
TRBJ1-5	TRBD1	TRBV7-2	few	TGTGCCAGCAGCTGGGGCGGGACAGAGGCTCAGCCCCAGCATTTT	CASSWGGTEAQPQHF
TRBJ2-7	.	TRBV7-2	few	TGTGCCAGCAGCTTACGCTGGGCGGACTACGAGCAGTACTTC	CASSLRWADYEQYF
TRBJ1-1	TRBD1	TRBV19	.	TGTGCCAGTAGTATTTCCGGACAGGGATTGGGAGGGGAAGCTTTCTTC	CASSISGQGLGGEAFF
TRBJ2-7	.	TRBV29-1	.	TGCAGCGTCCGGGGCCGGACCGCCTACGAGCAGTACTTC	CSVRGRTAYEQYF
TRBJ1-6	.	TRBV9	.	TGTGCCAGCAGTGAAGCGGGCAGGGCCTCACCCCTCCACTTT	CASSEAGRASPLHF
TRBJ2-3	.	TRBV7-6	.	TGTGCCAGCAGCTTAGGAGTAGCTAGCACAGATACGCAGTATTTT	CASSLGVASTDTQYF
TRBJ2-1	.	TRBV10-3	.	TGTGCCATCAGCGTCCTTTCTACCGCTGAGCAGTTCTTC	CAISVLSTAEQFF
TRBJ1-3	.	TRBV15	few	TGTGCCACCAGCGGGGAAAGGGCCCTCAGTGGAAACACCATATATTTT	CATSGERALSGNTIYF
TRBJ1-2	.	TRBV20-1	.	TGCAGTGTCCCTTTTAGAGTGGCTATATTCTTATGTGCTAACTATGGCTACACCTTC	CSVPFRVAIFLCANYGYTF
TRBJ2-5	TRBD1	TRBV29-1	many	TGCAGCGCAATCCCGGGGACAGGGGTAGGCGAGACCCAGTACTTC	CSAIPGTGVGETQYF
TRBJ2-7	.	TRBV5-1	.	TGCGCCAGCAGTGGACGAGGGAACTACGAACAGTACTTC	CASSGRGNYEQYF
TRBJ1-2	.	TRBV7-2	.	TGTGCCAGCAGCTCAGACTGGGTGTATGGCTACGCCTTC	CASSSDWVYGYAF
TRBJ2-7	.	TRBV10-3	once	TGTGCCATCAGAGCTCAGGGCCCGCCGTCCTACGAGCAGTACTTC	CAIRAQGPPSYEQYF
TRBJ2-7	.	TRBV20-1	few	TGCAGTGCTAGATTTAGGAGGGAGCAGTACTTC	CSARFRREQYF
TRBJ1-5	TRBD1	TRBV20-1	.	TGCAGTGTAAGCCAGGGGGTTGGTCAGCCCCAGCATTTT	CSVSQGVGQPQHF
TRBJ2-5	.	TRBV7-8	.	TGTGCCAGCAGAGAGAGAGGCCAAGAGACCCAGTACTTC	CASRERGQETQYF
TRBJ1-1	.	TRBV9	.	TGTGCCAGCAGCGTATCGCACGGCGGGAACACTGAAGCTTTCTTT	CASSVSHGGNTEAFF
TRBJ2-7	.	TRBV7-9	.	TGTGCCAGCAGCTTAGTGGCGGGGTACGAGCAGTACTTC	CASSLVAGYEQYF